The present entry profiles one T cell receptor (beta chain) with its context. This sample is part of a study of blood T cell repertoires in COVID-19. This CDR3 contains 14 residues. V was pared by 0 bases and J by 7 bases, with 9 bases between. Germline V CDR1 and CDR2: KGHDR, SFDVKD. TCRdb's table, derived via immunoSEQ multiplex PCR, lists solely in-frame clones and lacks some. The profile shows tens of thousands of clones, just over 85% of them singletons. Source material: peripheral blood. This TCR derives from an older woman with acute or convalescent COVID-19. This chain links TRBV24-1 with TRBJ2-1; weak D call: TRBD1 (7 bases). The CDR3 loop reads CATSDLQGGNEQFF. The CDR3 DNA is TGTGCCACCAGTGATTTGCAGGGGGGAAATGAGCAGTTCTTC.